This TCR beta chain appears in the sequencing data of a study of T-cell reconstitution after alpha-beta-depleted transplantation in children. Study-wide points: Newly produced T cells mostly accounted for T-cell counts and diversity one year post-transplant. Several hundred graft clones that had expanded were reportedly the source of alpha-beta T cells about two months after transplant.

Unique molecular identifiers were used in preparing the TCRbeta library. A single record per CDR3 protein comes from TCRdb applying MiXCR to the PCR reads. In the table there are about 540,000 distinct CDR3 sequences, 20% to 30% of which are singletons. This clonotype was recorded a few times. Its target is unknown. Germline V gives CDR1 DFQATT, CDR2 SNEGSKA (reference sequence). V was clipped by 5 bases and J by 0 bases, with 14 bases between them. The CDR3 has 15 amino acids. Here the sequenced sample was PBMCs, taken before TCRalphabeta/CD19-depleted stem cell transplant. The clonotype originates from a boy under two years old with Wiskott-Aldrich syndrome, due to receive a stem cell transplant. V usage is TRBV20-1 and J usage is TRBJ2-1, with a possible D match to TRBD2 (6 bases). The CDR3 reads CSAGRDFLSYNEQFF. The CDR3 DNA reads TGCAGTGCTGGACGGGACTTCCTCTCCTACAATGAGCAGTTCTTC.